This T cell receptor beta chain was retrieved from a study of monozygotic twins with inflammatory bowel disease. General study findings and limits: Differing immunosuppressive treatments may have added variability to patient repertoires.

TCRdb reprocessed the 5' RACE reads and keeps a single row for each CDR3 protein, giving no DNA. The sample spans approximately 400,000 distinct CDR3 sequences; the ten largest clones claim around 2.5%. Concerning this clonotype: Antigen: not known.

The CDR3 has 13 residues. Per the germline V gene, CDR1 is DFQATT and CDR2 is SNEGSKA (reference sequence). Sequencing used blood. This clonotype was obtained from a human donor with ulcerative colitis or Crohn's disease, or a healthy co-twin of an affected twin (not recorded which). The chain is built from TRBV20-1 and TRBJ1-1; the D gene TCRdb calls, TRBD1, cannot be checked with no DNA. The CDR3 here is CSARQGAQTEAFF.